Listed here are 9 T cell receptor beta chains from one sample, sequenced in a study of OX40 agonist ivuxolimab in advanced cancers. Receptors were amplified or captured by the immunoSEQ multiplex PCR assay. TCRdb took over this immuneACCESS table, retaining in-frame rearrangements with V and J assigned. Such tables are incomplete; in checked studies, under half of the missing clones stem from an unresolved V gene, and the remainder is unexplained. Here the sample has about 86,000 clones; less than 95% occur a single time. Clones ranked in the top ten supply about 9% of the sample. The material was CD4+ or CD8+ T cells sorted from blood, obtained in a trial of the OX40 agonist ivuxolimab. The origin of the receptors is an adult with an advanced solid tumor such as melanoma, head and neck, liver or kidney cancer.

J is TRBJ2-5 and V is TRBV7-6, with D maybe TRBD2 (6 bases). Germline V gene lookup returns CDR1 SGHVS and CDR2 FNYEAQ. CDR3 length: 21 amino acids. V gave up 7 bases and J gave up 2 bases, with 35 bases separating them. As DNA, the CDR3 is TGTGCCAGCATCAGAGTTGGGGCCCGGGACTCTGATGGCCCCGCTCAAGAGACCCAGTACTTC. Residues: CASIRVGARDSDGPAQETQYF.

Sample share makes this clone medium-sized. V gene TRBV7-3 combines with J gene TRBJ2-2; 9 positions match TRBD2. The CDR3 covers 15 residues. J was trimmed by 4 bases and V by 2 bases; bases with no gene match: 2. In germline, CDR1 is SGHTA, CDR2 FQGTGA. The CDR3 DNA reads TGTGCCAGCAGCTTAGAAGCGGGAGGCACCGGGGAGCTGTTTTTT. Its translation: CASSLEAGGTGELFF.

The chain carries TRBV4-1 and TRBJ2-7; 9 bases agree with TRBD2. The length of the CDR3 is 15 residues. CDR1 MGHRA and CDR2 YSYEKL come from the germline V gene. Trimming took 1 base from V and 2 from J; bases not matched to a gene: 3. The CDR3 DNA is TGCGCCAGCAGCCAAGGAGCGGGAGGCGCCTACGAGCAGTACTTC. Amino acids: CASSQGAGGAYEQYF.

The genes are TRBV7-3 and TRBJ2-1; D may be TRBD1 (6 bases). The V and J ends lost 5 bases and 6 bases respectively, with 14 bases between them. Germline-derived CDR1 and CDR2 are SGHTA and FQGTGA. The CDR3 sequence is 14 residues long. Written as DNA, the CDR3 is TGTGCCAGCAGCCGACAGGAGGCCGGCAATGAGCAGTTCTTC. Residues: CASSRQEAGNEQFF.

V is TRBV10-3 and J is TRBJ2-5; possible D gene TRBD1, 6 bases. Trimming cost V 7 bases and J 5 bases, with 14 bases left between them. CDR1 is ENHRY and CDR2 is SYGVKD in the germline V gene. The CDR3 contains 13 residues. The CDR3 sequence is CAINRANGETQYF. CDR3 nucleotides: TGTGCCATCAACAGGGCGAATGGGGAGACCCAGTACTTC.

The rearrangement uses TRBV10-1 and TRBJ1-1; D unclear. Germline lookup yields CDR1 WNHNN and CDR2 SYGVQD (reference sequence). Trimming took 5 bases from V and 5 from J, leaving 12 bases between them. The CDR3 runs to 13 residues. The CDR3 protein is CASSNGQGTEAFF. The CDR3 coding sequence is TGCGCCAGCAGTAATGGGCAAGGGACTGAAGCTTTCTTT.

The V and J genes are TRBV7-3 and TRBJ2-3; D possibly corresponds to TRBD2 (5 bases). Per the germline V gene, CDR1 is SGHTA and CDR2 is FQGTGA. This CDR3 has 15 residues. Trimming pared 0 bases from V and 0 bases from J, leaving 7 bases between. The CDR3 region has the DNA TGTGCCAGCAGCTTAACTAGCGTTAGCACAGATACGCAGTATTTT. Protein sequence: CASSLTSVSTDTQYF.

The DNA of the CDR3 is TGTGCCAGTAGTATAGGTTCAGCCTCTGAATCTGGAAACACCATATATTTT. This sequence encodes CASSIGSASESGNTIYF. The V and J genes are TRBV19 and TRBJ1-3; no clear D gene. This CDR3 is built from 17 residues. The germline gives CDR1 LNHDA, CDR2 SQIVND (reference sequence). The germline V and J ends were trimmed by 1 base and 1 base, with 14 bases remaining between them.

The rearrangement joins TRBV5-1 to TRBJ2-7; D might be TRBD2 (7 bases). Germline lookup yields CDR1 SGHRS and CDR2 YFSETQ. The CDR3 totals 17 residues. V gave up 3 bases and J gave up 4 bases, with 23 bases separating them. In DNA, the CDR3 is TGCGCCAGCAGCTCTACAGGGAGGGCGGGACAAGGTTACGAGCAGTACTTC. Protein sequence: CASSSTGRAGQGYEQYF.